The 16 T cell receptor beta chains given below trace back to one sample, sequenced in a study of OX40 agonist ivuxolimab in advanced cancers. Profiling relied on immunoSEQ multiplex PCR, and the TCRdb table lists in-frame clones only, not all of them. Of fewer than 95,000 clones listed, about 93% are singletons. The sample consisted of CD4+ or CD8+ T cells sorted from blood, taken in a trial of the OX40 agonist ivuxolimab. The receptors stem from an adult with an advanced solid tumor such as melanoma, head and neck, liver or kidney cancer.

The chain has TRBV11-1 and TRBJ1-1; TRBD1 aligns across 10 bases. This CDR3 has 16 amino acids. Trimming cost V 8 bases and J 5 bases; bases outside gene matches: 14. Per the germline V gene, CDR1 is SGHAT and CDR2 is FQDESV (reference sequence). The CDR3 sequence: CASVNRDRGLWTEAFF. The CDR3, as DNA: TGTGCCAGCGTGAACCGGGACAGGGGTCTTTGGACTGAAGCTTTCTTT.

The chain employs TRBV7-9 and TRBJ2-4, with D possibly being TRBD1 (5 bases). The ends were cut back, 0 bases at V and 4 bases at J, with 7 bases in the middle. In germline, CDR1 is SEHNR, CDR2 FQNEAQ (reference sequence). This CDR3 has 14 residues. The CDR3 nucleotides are TGTGCCAGCAGCTTAGCAAGGACAAAAAACATTCAGTACTTC. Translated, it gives CASSLARTKNIQYF.

CDR3 protein: CASSIGGTGRNEKLFF. The DNA of the CDR3 is TGTGCCAGTAGTATAGGGGGGACAGGAAGAAATGAAAAACTGTTTTTT. The chain combines TRBV19 with TRBJ1-4; TRBD1 matches at 8 bases. The V segment lost 1 base and the J segment 5 bases; nucleotides outside the gene matches: 6. The CDR3 runs to 16 residues. The germline CDR1 and CDR2 sequences are LNHDA and SQIVND (reference sequence).

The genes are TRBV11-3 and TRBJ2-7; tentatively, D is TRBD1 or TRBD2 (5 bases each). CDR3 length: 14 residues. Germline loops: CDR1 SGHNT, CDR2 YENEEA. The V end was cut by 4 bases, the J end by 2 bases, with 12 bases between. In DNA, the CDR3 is TGTGCCAGCAGCTACCGGGACGGAACCTACGAGCAGTACTTC. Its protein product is CASSYRDGTYEQYF.

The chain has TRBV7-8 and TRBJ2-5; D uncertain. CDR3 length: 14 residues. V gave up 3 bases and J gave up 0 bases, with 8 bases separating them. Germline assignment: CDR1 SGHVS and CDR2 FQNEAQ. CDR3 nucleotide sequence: TGTGCCAGCAGCTTGTTTAAGTACCAAGAGACCCAGTACTTC. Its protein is CASSLFKYQETQYF. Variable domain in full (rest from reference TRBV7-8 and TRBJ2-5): GAGVSQSPRYKVAKRGQDVALRCDPISGHVSLFWYQQALGQGPEFLTYFQNEAQLDKSGLPSDRFFAERPEGSVSTLKIQRTQQEDSAVYLCASSLFKYQETQYFGPGTRLLVL.

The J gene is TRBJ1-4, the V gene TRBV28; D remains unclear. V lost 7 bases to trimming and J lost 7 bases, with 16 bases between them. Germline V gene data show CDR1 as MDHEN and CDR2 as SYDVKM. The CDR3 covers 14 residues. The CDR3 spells CASNQVGAPEKLFF. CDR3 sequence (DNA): TGTGCCAGCAACCAGGTTGGTGCACCTGAAAAACTGTTTTTT.

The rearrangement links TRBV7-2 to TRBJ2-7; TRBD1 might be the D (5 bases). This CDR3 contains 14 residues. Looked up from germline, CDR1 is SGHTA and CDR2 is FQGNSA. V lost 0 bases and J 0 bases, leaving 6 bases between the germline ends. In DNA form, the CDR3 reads TGTGCCAGCAGCTTAGCCAGGGACTCCTACGAGCAGTACTTC. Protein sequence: CASSLARDSYEQYF.

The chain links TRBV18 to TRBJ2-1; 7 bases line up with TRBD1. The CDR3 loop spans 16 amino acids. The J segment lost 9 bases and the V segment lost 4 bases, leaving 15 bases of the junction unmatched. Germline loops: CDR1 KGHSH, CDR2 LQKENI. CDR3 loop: CASSLPGQSRGSEQFF. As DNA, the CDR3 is TGTGCCAGCTCACTGCCTGGACAGAGCAGGGGGAGTGAGCAGTTCTTC.

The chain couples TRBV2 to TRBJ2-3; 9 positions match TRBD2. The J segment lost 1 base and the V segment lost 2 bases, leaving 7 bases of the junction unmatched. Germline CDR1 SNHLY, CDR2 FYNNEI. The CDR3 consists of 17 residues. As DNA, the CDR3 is TGTGCCAGCAGTGAAATCGGAGTAGCGGGAGGCACAGATACGCAGTATTTT. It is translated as CASSEIGVAGGTDTQYF.

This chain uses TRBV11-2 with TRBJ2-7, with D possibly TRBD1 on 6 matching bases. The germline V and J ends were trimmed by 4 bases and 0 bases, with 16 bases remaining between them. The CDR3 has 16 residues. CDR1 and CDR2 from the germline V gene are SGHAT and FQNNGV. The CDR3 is CASSSIQGPYSYEQYF. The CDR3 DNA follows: TGTGCCAGCAGCTCCATACAGGGCCCCTACTCCTACGAGCAGTACTTC.

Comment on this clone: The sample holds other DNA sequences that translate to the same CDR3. The CDR3 is CASSRLGQASETQYF. The CDR3 DNA follows: TGTGCCAGCAGCCGTTTGGGACAGGCCTCAGAGACCCAGTACTTC. The chain links TRBV19 to TRBJ2-5; 8 positions agree with TRBD1. The CDR3 length is 15 residues. The V and J ends lost 9 bases and 4 bases, in that order; junction bases with no gene match: 13. Germline CDR1 LNHDA, CDR2 SQIVND (reference sequence).

The chain's CDR3 is CASSYGARGYETQYF. Written as DNA, the CDR3 is TGTGCCAGCAGTTACGGTGCCAGGGGATACGAGACCCAGTACTTC. The rearrangement joins TRBV6-6 to TRBJ2-5; possible D gene TRBD1, 6 bases. Trimming removed 2 bases at V and 5 bases at J, with 15 bases between. Germline CDR1 reads MNHNY; CDR2 reads SVGAGI (reference sequence). CDR3 length: 15 amino acids.

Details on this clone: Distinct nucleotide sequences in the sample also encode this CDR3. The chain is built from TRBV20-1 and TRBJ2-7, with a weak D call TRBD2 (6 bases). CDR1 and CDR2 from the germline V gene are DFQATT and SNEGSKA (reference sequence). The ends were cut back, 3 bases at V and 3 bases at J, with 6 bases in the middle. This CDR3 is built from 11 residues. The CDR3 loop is CSASGSYEQYF. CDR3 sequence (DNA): TGCAGTGCTAGCGGGAGCTACGAGCAGTACTTC.

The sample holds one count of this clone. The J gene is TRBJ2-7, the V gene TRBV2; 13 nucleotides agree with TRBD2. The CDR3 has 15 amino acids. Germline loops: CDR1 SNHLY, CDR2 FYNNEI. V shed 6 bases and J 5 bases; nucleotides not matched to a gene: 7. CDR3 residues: CASRPGTSGNHEQYF. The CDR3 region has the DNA TGTGCCAGCAGACCCGGGACTAGCGGGAATCACGAGCAGTACTTC.

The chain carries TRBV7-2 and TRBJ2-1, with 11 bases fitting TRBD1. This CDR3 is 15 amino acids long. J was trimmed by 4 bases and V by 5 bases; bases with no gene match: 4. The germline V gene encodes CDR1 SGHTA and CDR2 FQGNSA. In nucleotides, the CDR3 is TGTGCCAGCAGCACGGGACAGGGGGGATACAATGAGCAGTTCTTC. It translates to CASSTGQGGYNEQFF.

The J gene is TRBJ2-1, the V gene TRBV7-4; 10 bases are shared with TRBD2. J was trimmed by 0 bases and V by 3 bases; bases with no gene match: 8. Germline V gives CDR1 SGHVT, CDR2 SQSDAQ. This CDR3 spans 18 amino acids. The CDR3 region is CASSLRLAGGRSYNEQFF. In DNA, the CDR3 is TGTGCCAGCAGCTTGAGGTTAGCGGGAGGCCGCTCCTACAATGAGCAGTTCTTC.